A selection of T cell receptor beta chains follows, all from one sample in a study of post-analysis software for immune sequencing data. TCRdb reprocessed the PCR reads with MiXCR, giving one entry per CDR3 protein. Altogether about 380,000 distinct CDR3 sequences are present, less than 40% being singletons, with the ten largest covering roughly 13%. The specimen was blood. The origin of the receptors is a girl between 5 and 17 years old with multiple sclerosis. The CDR3 runs from the conserved cysteine through the conserved F or W.

TRBV7-3,NA,CASSTGQGAWETQYF
TRBV7-2,TRBJ1-1,CASRTRQNTEAFF
TRBV20-1,TRBJ2-3,CSAPPSGGDSDTQYF
TRBV20-1,TRBJ2-1,CSAVTVAGGPYNEQFF
TRBV5-1,TRBJ2-6,CASSSDRAGANVLTF
TRBV5-5,TRBJ2-7,CASSSTTGNSYEQYF
TRBV4-3,TRBJ1-3,CASSHLDRAGNTIYF
TRBV10-3,TRBJ2-1,CAIAGFPLSYNEQFF
TRBV20-1,TRBJ2-1,CSARAGQAYNEQFF
TRBV20-1,TRBJ2-3,CSASGGDTQYF
TRBV11-2,TRBJ2-1,CASSLVRGNNEQFF
TRBV6-5,TRBJ1-2,CASSYPGQGLNGYTF
TRBV28,TRBJ2-7,CAVRQSSYEQYF
TRBV5-1,TRBJ2-7,CASSRTAVEQYF
TRBV28,TRBJ2-7,CASSLTGQESYEQYF
TRBV4-1,TRBJ2-5,CASSQDSAALLKTQYF
TRBV29-1,TRBJ2-7,CSALEGLSYEQYF
TRBV6-1,TRBJ1-5,CASSEGDSRPPQHF
TRBV14,TRBJ2-3,CASSPQGSRYTQYF
TRBV20-1,TRBJ2-7,CSARAEDGGSYEQYF
TRBV10-3,TRBJ2-3,CAISDQKTGGTDTQYF
TRBV4-2,TRBJ2-2,CASSQEKGATGELFF
TRBV5-5,TRBJ2-1,CASSLNHGASYNEQFF
TRBV28,TRBJ2-1,CASSLERLSSYNEQFF
TRBV10-3,TRBJ2-7,CAISGSGQTYEQYF
TRBV20-1,TRBJ2-1,CSASPPTDEQFF
TRBV4-1,TRBJ2-1,CASSPAGSGGASGQFF
TRBV13,TRBJ2-4,CASSGSEGAKNIQYF
TRBV12-3/TRBV12-4,TRBJ1-4,CASSFVGGEEEKLFF
TRBV12-3/TRBV12-4,TRBJ1-5,CASSLGSGGRQPQHF
TRBV20-1,TRBJ2-1,CSALLAGGPYNEQFF
TRBV6-1,TRBJ2-7,CASSPPGQGKYEQYF
TRBV18,TRBJ2-5,CASSPDPETQYF
TRBV7-2,TRBJ2-1,CASSLEGASVVYNEQFF
TRBV7-2,TRBJ2-7,CASNTGRGSSYEKYF
TRBV2,TRBJ2-7,CASRGHLREEQYF
TRBV10-3,TRBJ2-3,CAPNRLAGGVPTDTQYF
TRBV5-1,TRBJ1-6,CASSLTDSSYNSLLHF
TRBV6-5,TRBJ1-4,CASSYDGEKLFF
TRBV7-8,TRBJ1-1,CASSLPRQGGLTEAFF
TRBV28,TRBJ1-5,CASFNRVERPYSNQPQHF
TRBV20-1,TRBJ2-1,CSAIPTSGGPNEQFF
TRBV12-3/TRBV12-4,TRBJ1-1,CASRLEMNTEAFF
TRBV12-3/TRBV12-4,TRBJ1-2,CASRATEGYTF
TRBV19,TRBJ1-2,CASTRTGTAYGYTF
TRBV7-8,TRBJ2-7,CASSLVVPNYEQYF
TRBV10-3,TRBJ1-1,CAISGNTEAFF
TRBV29-1,TRBJ2-7,CSVSDRASYEQYF
TRBV6-5,TRBJ2-5,CAGSYDDRFGETQYF
TRBV4-2,TRBJ2-5,CASSQADWAGGHSGTQYF
TRBV11-2,TRBJ1-4,CASSLAGLLQGPNEKLFF
TRBV20-1,TRBJ2-7,CSARIAGGVYEQYF
TRBV11-1,TRBJ2-3,CASSLGLQGIDTQYF
TRBV7-2,TRBJ1-5,CASSLGRSQPQHF
TRBV20-1,TRBJ2-3,CSARTRGLTDTQYF
TRBV12-3/TRBV12-4,TRBJ1-2,CANGRGAYGYTF
TRBV10-3,TRBJ2-7,CAITAGASSYEQYF
TRBV7-3,TRBJ2-3,CASSLGRTNTQYF
TRBV25-1,TRBJ2-3,CASSEWGSGGGSTDTQYF
TRBV29-1,TRBJ1-2,CSVPGGSFNYGYTF